Listed here are 10 T cell receptor beta chains from one sample, sequenced in a study of CD8+ T cells in alopecia areata. RNA, once extracted, was reverse transcribed into cDNA for use as the sequencing template. The repertoire was sequenced with immunoSEQ multiplex PCR; TCRdb's copy has only in-frame clones and lacks some. The repertoire consists of about 270,000 clones, with 45% to 70% occurring once and the leading ten covering around 0.92%. Described treatment: oral pan-JAK inhibitor, 5-10 mg twice daily. The material sequenced was CD4+ T cells sorted from blood, taken around week 54, from a patient treated with tofacitinib. All receptors derive from a human donor with alopecia areata.

This CDR3 is CAWSVGDIQYF. In nucleotides, the CDR3 is TGTGCCTGGAGTGTGGGGGACATTCAGTATTTT. The chain has TRBV30 and TRBJ2-3; maybe TRBD1 (6 bases). The germline gives CDR1 GTSNPN, CDR2 SVGIG (reference sequence). Trimming removed 0 bases from V and 12 bases from J, with 10 bases in between. CDR3 length: 11 residues. Supplemented by reference TRBV30 and TRBJ2-3, the full variable domain reads SQTIHQWPATLVQPVGSPLSLECTVEGTSNPNLYWYRQAAGRGLQLLFYSVGIGQISSEVPQNLSASRPQDRQFILSSKKLLLSDSGFYLCAWSVGDIQYFGPGTRLTVL.

This clone was found a few times. The chain joins TRBV29-1 to TRBJ2-6; 11 bases match TRBD1. Germline values: CDR1 SQVTM, CDR2 ANQGSEA. The CDR3 runs to 17 residues. With 4 bases clipped from V and 0 bases from J, the junction kept 5 bases outside the gene matches. The CDR3: CSVAPGQGVSGANVLTF. CDR3 sequence (DNA): TGCAGCGTTGCCCCGGGACAGGGGGTCTCTGGGGCCAACGTCCTGACTTTC.

This sequence joins TRBV10-3 and TRBJ2-7; tentatively, D is TRBD2 (5 bases). V dropped 0 bases and J dropped 6 bases, with 6 bases sitting between them. The CDR3 has 12 amino acids. Per the germline V gene, CDR1 is ENHRY and CDR2 is SYGVKD. DNA for the CDR3: TGTGCCATCAGTGAGTCTAGCGTCGAGCAGTACTTC. This codes for CAISESSVEQYF.

In its sample, this clone was seen a few times. V and J are TRBV5-4 and TRBJ2-3; 9 positions agree with TRBD1. The V gene's germline CDR1 is SGHNT and CDR2 YYREEE (reference sequence). This CDR3 comprises 15 residues. V dropped 5 bases and J dropped 4; count of bases not matched to a gene: 8. The CDR3 DNA reads as TGTGCCAGCAGGGACCAGGGACAGGGACCAGATACGCAGTATTTT. Translated, it gives CASRDQGQGPDTQYF.

This clone was recorded a few times. The chain links TRBV11-2 to TRBJ2-1, with D possibly matching TRBD2 (5 bases). With 5 bases removed from V and 3 bases from J, the gap between germline ends came to 11 bases. The V gene's germline CDR1 is SGHAT and CDR2 FQNNGV. The CDR3 spans 14 residues. The CDR3 sequence is CASSLAPLYNEQFF. The CDR3 nucleotides read TGTGCCAGCAGCCTAGCCCCCCTCTACAATGAGCAGTTCTTC.

The rearrangement joins TRBV7-9 to TRBJ1-2; tentative D call: TRBD1 (6 bases). Trimming took off 5 bases at V and 4 bases at J, with 17 bases between the two ends. This CDR3 is 15 amino acids long. Looked up from germline, CDR1 is SEHNR and CDR2 is FQNEAQ (reference sequence). Here the CDR3 DNA reads TGTGCCAGCAGCCGAGGGGGGAGGGACTCCTATGGCTACACCTTC. Translated: CASSRGGRDSYGYTF.

V gene TRBV15 combines with J gene TRBJ1-1; D remains unclear. The CDR3 sequence is 13 residues long. Trimming shortened V by 0 bases and J by 7 bases, and 9 bases separated the two germline ends. Per germline, CDR1 LNHNV and CDR2 YYDKDF (reference sequence). The CDR3 bases are TGTGCCACCAGCAGAGAACGGCCAAGTGAAGCTTTCTTT. This codes for CATSRERPSEAFF.

The genes are TRBV9 and TRBJ1-2; 7 bases agree with TRBD1. Trimming took 3 bases from V and 2 from J; bases not matched to a gene: 7. Germline CDR1 and CDR2: SGDLS and YYNGEE. The length of the CDR3 is 15 residues. The CDR3: CASSARQGLNYGYTF. CDR3 nucleotide sequence: TGTGCCAGCAGCGCTCGACAGGGCCTCAACTATGGCTACACCTTC.

The CDR3 region has the DNA TGCGCCAGCAGCTTGTCAATGGTCGGTTCCTACGAGCAGTACTTC. Translating gives CASSLSMVGSYEQYF. The chain carries TRBV5-1 and TRBJ2-7, with D uncertain. The CDR3 runs to 15 residues. CDR1 and CDR2 (germline): SGHRS, YFSETQ. The V end lost 1 base, the J end lost 1 base, and 12 bases lay between the germline ends.

The chain uses TRBV29-1 and TRBJ2-7; TRBD2 is a possible D gene (6 bases). The CDR3 has 13 residues. With 6 bases removed from V and 5 bases from J, the gap between germline ends came to 17 bases. Germline CDR1 is SQVTM and CDR2 is ANQGSEA. CDR3 coding DNA: TGCAGCGTGCCCGGGCTAGCGAATGACGAGCAGTACTTC. The encoded protein is CSVPGLANDEQYF.